Listed here is a single T cell receptor beta chain. This clone was detected once. It has no known antigen specificity. Per-nucleotide qualities are absent, and no much larger clonotype sits a single base away. This sample is part of a study of shared clonotypes between healthy human individuals (TCRdb year 2020). Notes on the research overall: A few men and a couple of women, aged 18 to 49 years, made up the cohort. For each donor, three plates each were used for CD4 naive and CD4 memory, two plates were used for CD8 naive, and one plate was used for CD8 memory. To estimate repertoire size and how much clonotypes are shared between individuals, the study performed deep sequencing of blood TCR repertoires from a handful of healthy adults. Libraries were prepared and TCR repertoires were sequenced by different laboratories using diverse techniques, in order to increase sequencing depth and limit assay-specific biases. Each donor's leukapheresis produced roughly between roughly 0.85 and 10 billion PBMCs.

The cysteine opens and the phenylalanine closes a CDR3 of 13 amino acids. The only DNA kept is the CDR3, 39 bases in frame from the first base. As encoded in the germline V gene (reference sequence), CDR1 is LNHDA while CDR2 is SQIVND. From V the trimming removes 7 bases and from J it removes 7 bases, while the gene matches leave 6 bases of the junction unaccounted for. What the authors observed across the whole study: About 5% of naive CD4, roughly 3.5% of naive CD8, around 2.3% of memory CD4, and about 0.4% of memory CD8 clonotypes were shared across several donors. Only blood was sampled, and tissue TCR repertoires likely differ from those in blood. Because the study included a small number of donors, the genetic and exposure-history diversity represented was limited. Compared with non-shared clonotypes, the clonotypes found in all four sorted-subset donors had higher generation probabilities. Naive subsets generally had larger estimated clonotype richness than memory subsets did. Pairwise subsampling led to the expectation that sequencing depth would affect the degree of clonotype sharing among donors. Incomplete sequencing was indicated by rarefaction of sorted-subset datasets, despite the large sequencing depth.

Healthy HIV-negative adults with no recently reported acute infections or vaccinations were included as donors. All donors were Caucasian adults living in Nashville, Tennessee, USA. CD4+ T cells were enriched by magnetic negative selection; naive cells were then positively selected on CD45RA, and the negative fraction formed the memory subset. After blood collection by leukapheresis, PBMCs were isolated using Ficoll-Histopaque density gradient centrifugation and then cryopreserved in the vapor phase of liquid nitrogen. Purity and quantity of every magnetically sorted T cell population were checked by analytical flow cytometry. Each sorted fraction had its genomic DNA isolated and then quantified by UV absorbance on a Nanodrop 2000c. Using the deep immunoSEQ assay, TCR CDR3 regions were amplified from genomic DNA by multiplex PCR. Genomic DNA extracted from each cell subset was distributed evenly over all wells of several immunoSEQ 96-well plates, and each plate served as one replicate. For sorted subsets, approximately 0.2 ug of genomic DNA, equivalent to some 30,000 T cell genomes, went into each replicate PCR. Purified libraries were measured with a Qubit 3.0 fluorometer, size-checked on a Bioanalyzer 2100, and measured again with the KAPA Library Quantification kit. Each immunoSEQ 96-well plate was sequenced on its own single-read 150-cycle Illumina NextSeq 550 flow cell. Under the source paper's analysis protocol: Because the immunoSEQ output included only junctional sequences and no quality scores, the filtering could not be the same as the filtering used for full-length reads. Sequences were annotated with PyIR, a Python wrapper for IgBLAST v1.9, and V/J genes and CDR3 were assigned using IMGT germline references. Reads were filtered out if the reads had weak V/J assignments (E-value above 1e-6), no CDR3, stop codons, out-of-frame junctions, or ambiguous translated residues. V3J clonotypes were defined as sequences sharing an identical inferred V gene, J gene, and CDR3 amino acid sequence. Percentage overlap between repertoires was calculated by dividing the number of shared unique clonotypes by the size of the smaller repertoire. RTK rarefaction, the Chao1 estimator, and Recon v2.1 estimates of unobserved clonotypes were used to assess repertoire richness. Generation probabilities were computed with OLGA for all TCRbeta clonotypes obtained by the gDNA method from four donors. TCRdb carries this immuneACCESS record with in-frame sequences only. Its versions omit some clonotypes, under half of them owing to an unresolved V gene in the studies checked, with the rest unexplained. The V and J calls and the clone size are those of that table, but D and trimming were determined from the DNA. The sample data list 2 million to 3 million clones, and 93% of these were observed just once. Together, the top ten hold 0.36% of the sample.

The specimen was naive CD4+ T cells from PBMCs. The label giving this sample's cell subset or site can be read as: CD45RA+ positively selected. This receptor was taken from a young man in good health. Some clones in this sample may be carry-over from other donors' samples. In this chain, TRBV19 is recombined with TRBJ1-5, and 8 junction bases match TRBD1. The CDR3 reads as follows: CASTVDRGQPQHF. The DNA sequence is TGTGCCAGTACGGTAGACAGGGGCCAGCCCCAGCATTTT.